A selection of T cell receptor beta chains follows, all from one sample in a study of radiation and T cells in renal cell carcinoma. Some clones are missing from TCRdb's copy, which holds only in-frame ones; the method was immunoSEQ multiplex PCR. The sample holds 140,000 or so clones, about 88% seen once. This specimen was blood, taken from a patient whose treatment included radiotherapy and nephrectomy. The receptor set was obtained from a woman in her 50s with renal cell carcinoma. CDR3s include the opening cysteine and the closing phenylalanine or tryptophan. A D gene is named only where the DNA matches it firmly. Clone size is shown for a subset of rows, as once, few, many or a class of expanded clone.

v_gene,abundance,d_gene,j_gene,CDR3aa,CDR3nt
TRBV7-8,NA,NA,TRBJ1-2,CASSLALQGGGYTF,TGTGCCAGCAGCTTAGCCCTACAGGGTGGAGGCTACACCTTC
TRBV19,NA,TRBD1,TRBJ1-5,CASSILTGAQPQHF,TGTGCCAGTAGTATACTGACAGGGGCTCAGCCCCAGCATTTT
TRBV9,NA,NA,TRBJ2-7,CASSPGWDEQYF,TGTGCCAGCTCCCCAGGGTGGGACGAGCAGTACTTC
TRBV2,NA,NA,TRBJ1-2,CASSEAGYGYGYTF,TGTGCCAGCAGTGAAGCGGGGTATGGCTATGGCTACACCTTC
TRBV6-6,NA,TRBD1,TRBJ2-7,CASSRDRLYEQYF,TGTGCCAGCAGTCGGGACAGGTTATACGAGCAGTACTTC
TRBV19,NA,TRBD1,TRBJ1-1,CASSRTGIGTEAFF,TGTGCCAGTAGTCGGACAGGTATTGGCACTGAAGCTTTCTTT
TRBV4-1,NA,NA,TRBJ2-5,CASSLHRDETQYF,TGCGCCAGCAGCCTGCACAGGGATGAGACCCAGTACTTC
TRBV7-3,NA,TRBD1,TRBJ2-3,CASSLAGQGMDTQYF,TGTGCCAGCAGCTTAGCCGGACAGGGGATGGATACGCAGTATTTT
TRBV19,NA,TRBD2,TRBJ2-3,CATAGGWSTDTQYF,TGTGCCACCGCGGGAGGGTGGTCCACAGATACGCAGTATTTT
TRBV5-4,many,NA,TRBJ2-5,CASSLGGVQETQYF,TGTGCCAGCAGCTTGGGGGGGGTCCAAGAGACCCAGTACTTC
TRBV9,NA,NA,TRBJ2-3,CASSGAPSFQYGTDTQYF,TGTGCCAGCAGCGGGGCCCCTAGTTTTCAGTATGGCACAGATACGCAGTATTTT
TRBV6-4,NA,NA,TRBJ2-3,CASSALGNSGTDTQYF,TGTGCCAGCAGTGCGCTCGGTAATAGCGGCACAGATACGCAGTATTTT
TRBV9,NA,NA,TRBJ1-3,CASSARPGNTIYF,TGTGCCAGCAGCGCCCGGCCTGGAAACACCATATATTTT
TRBV28,NA,NA,TRBJ1-4,CASSFSGATNEKLFF,TGTGCCAGCAGTTTCTCGGGTGCAACTAATGAAAAACTGTTTTTT
TRBV9,NA,NA,TRBJ1-1,CASSIQHNTEAFF,TGTGCCAGCAGTATACAACACAACACTGAAGCTTTCTTT
TRBV7-3,NA,NA,TRBJ2-1,CASSLGRHYNEQFF,TGTGCCAGCAGCTTAGGGAGACACTACAATGAGCAGTTCTTC
TRBV6-1,NA,NA,TRBJ1-3,CASRLQDYGDTIYF,TGTGCCAGCAGACTACAGGACTACGGGGACACCATATATTTT
TRBV5-1,NA,NA,TRBJ1-4,CASSLDGLNEKLFF,TGCGCCAGCAGCTTGGACGGCCTTAATGAAAAACTGTTTTTT
TRBV29-1,NA,NA,TRBJ2-2,CSALTDGELFF,TGCAGCGCCCTAACAGACGGGGAGCTGTTTTTT
TRBV6-5,NA,NA,TRBJ2-7,CASSPFDRYEQYF,TGTGCCAGCAGTCCTTTCGACAGGTACGAGCAGTACTTC
TRBV4-3,NA,NA,TRBJ1-5,CASSQDHRTNQPQHF,TGCGCCAGCAGCCAAGATCACAGGACCAATCAGCCCCAGCATTTT
TRBV19,NA,NA,TRBJ1-5,CASTNTYPGFRQPQHF,TGTGCCAGTACTAATACGTACCCAGGGTTTAGACAGCCCCAGCATTTT
TRBV29-1,NA,TRBD1,TRBJ1-2,CSVPTGNYGYTF,TGCAGCGTTCCGACAGGGAACTATGGCTACACCTTC
TRBV18,NA,NA,TRBJ2-5,CASSSGLQETQYF,TGTGCCAGCAGCTCAGGCCTCCAAGAGACCCAGTACTTC
TRBV7-2,NA,NA,TRBJ1-3,CASSQPGTGGNTIYF,TGTGCCAGCAGCCAGCCCGGGACGGGCGGAAACACCATATATTTT
TRBV29-1,NA,TRBD2,TRBJ2-1,CSALAGAYNEQFF,TGCAGCGCCTTAGCGGGAGCCTACAATGAGCAGTTCTTC